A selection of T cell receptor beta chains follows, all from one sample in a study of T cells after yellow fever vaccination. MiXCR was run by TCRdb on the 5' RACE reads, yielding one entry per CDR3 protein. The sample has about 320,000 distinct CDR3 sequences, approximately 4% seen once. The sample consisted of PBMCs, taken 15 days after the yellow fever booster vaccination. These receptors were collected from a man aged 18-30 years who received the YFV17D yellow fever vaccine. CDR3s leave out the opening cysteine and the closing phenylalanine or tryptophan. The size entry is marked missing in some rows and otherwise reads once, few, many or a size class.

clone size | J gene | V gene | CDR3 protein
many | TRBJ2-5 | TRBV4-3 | ASSPSSGGAWETQY
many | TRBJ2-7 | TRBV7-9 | ASSPIRDRAYEQY
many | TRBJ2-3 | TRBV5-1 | ASTYLDTQY
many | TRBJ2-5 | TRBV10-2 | ASRTGGYQETQY
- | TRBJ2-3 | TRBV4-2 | ASSQPSVYTDTQY
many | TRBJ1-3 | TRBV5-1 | ASSPTTQSSSGNTIY
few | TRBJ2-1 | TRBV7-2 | ASSPTWAEQF
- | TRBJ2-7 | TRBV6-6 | ASSQRDGPSYEQY
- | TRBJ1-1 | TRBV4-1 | ASSQENRGGIVPEAF
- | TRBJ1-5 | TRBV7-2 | ASSLMSGGNQPQH
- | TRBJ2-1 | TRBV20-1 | SAIGRADSYNEQF
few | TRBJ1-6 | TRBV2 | ASSPRGDIVFSPLH
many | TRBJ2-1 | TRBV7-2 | ASSLSPSRSYNEQF
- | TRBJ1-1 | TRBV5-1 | ASSLGGPRFSEAF
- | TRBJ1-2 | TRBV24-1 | ATRKGADYGYT
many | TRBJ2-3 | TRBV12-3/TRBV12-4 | ASHGAGTLDTQY
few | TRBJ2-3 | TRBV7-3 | ASSPKGASGGEKTQY
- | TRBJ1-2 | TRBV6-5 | ASTLSGQGLGGYT